This T cell receptor (beta chain) was retrieved from a study of blood T cell repertoires in COVID-19. Study in general: COVID-19 samples collected from the United States, Italy and Spain covered acute and convalescent phases. The cDNA or gDNA used as material had been derived from T cells, B-cell-depleted T cells, or PBMCs.

Germline CDR1 SGHRS, CDR2 YFSETQ. CDR3 length equals 15 residues. J lost 10 bases, V lost 4 bases, and 7 bases had no gene match. Profiled with immunoSEQ multiplex PCR; TCRdb holds only in-frame clones, not every one. Of about 180,000 clones in the sample, approximately 85% were seen once. Sequencing was done on a sample of peripheral blood. The chain is built from TRBV5-1 and TRBJ2-3; 15 nucleotides agree with TRBD2. This TCR derives from a woman older than 75 with acute or convalescent COVID-19. The CDR3 DNA reads as TGCGCCAGCAGCGCGGGGACTAGCGGGGGGAGGGCGCAGTATTTT. It translates to CASSAGTSGGRAQYF.